Listed below are T cell receptor beta chains from one sample, sequenced in a study of T-cell reconstitution after alpha-beta-depleted transplantation in children. MiXCR, applied by TCRdb to the PCR reads, yields one record per CDR3 protein. The repertoire has roughly 420,000 distinct CDR3 sequences, about 17% of them found once; the top ten carry less than 30%. The sequenced sample was PBMCs, mostly from graft donor cells, obtained 360 days after TCRalphabeta/CD19-depleted stem cell transplant. The origin of the receptors is a boy under two years old who had a stem cell transplant for Wiskott-Aldrich syndrome, so the T cells may come from the graft donor. The CDR3 runs from the conserved cysteine through the conserved F or W. The D gene is left open where the match is weak. Not all rows give a size; the values are once, few, many and, for expanded clones, a class.

d_call,clone_size,v_call,j_call,cdr3_nt,cdr3_aa
NA,few,TRBV6-1,TRBJ2-1,TGTGCCAGCAGCCTCCGCTTTCACAATGAGCAGTTCTTC,CASSLRFHNEQFF
TRBD2,NA,TRBV7-2,TRBJ2-3,TGTGCCAGCAGCTTATCTAGCGGGAGTCGCACAGATACGCAGTATTTT,CASSLSSGSRTDTQYF
NA,few,TRBV6-2/TRBV6-3,TRBJ1-5,TGTGCCAGCAGTTACTCGCCGGGGGGCAATCAGCCCCAGCATTTT,CASSYSPGGNQPQHF
TRBD2,NA,TRBV12-3/TRBV12-4,TRBJ2-2,TGTGCCAGCAGTCTCGGGACTAGCGGGACTCTAAGGAACACCGGGGAGCTGTTTTTT,CASSLGTSGTLRNTGELFF
NA,many,TRBV7-9,TRBJ2-7,TGTGCCAGCAGCTTGGGTCTGCCTCCCTACGAGCAGTACTTC,CASSLGLPPYEQYF
NA,few,TRBV7-9,TRBJ2-4,TGTGCCAGCAGCTTAGCTAGCCCTCTAGCCAAAAACATTCAGTACTTC,CASSLASPLAKNIQYF
NA,NA,TRBV7-9,TRBJ2-6,TGTGCCAGCAGCTTAGCGCGGTTCTCTGGGGCCAACGTCCTGACTTTC,CASSLARFSGANVLTF
TRBD2,NA,TRBV3-1,TRBJ2-3,TGTGCCAGCAGCCCGTATCTGGGACTAGCGGGGCCTTCTTATACGCAGTATTTT,CASSPYLGLAGPSYTQYF
TRBD1,few,TRBV19,TRBJ2-3,TGTGCCAGTAGTATCGCCAGGGGGTTTGCAGATACGCAGTATTTT,CASSIARGFADTQYF
NA,NA,TRBV20-1,TRBJ2-1,TGCAGTGCTATAGATGGGAGCTCCTACAATGAGCAGTTCTTC,CSAIDGSSYNEQFF
NA,NA,TRBV20-1,TRBJ2-5,TGCAGTGCCCCACCGGGGGACAGAGAGACCCAGTACTTC,CSAPPGDRETQYF
NA,few,TRBV10-3,TRBJ1-5,TGTGCCATCAGTGGGGACAAAACCTATCAGCCCCAGCATTTT,CAISGDKTYQPQHF
TRBD2,few,TRBV7-2,TRBJ2-3,TGTGCCAGCAGCTTCTGGACTAGCGGGCACACAGATACGCAGTATTTT,CASSFWTSGHTDTQYF
NA,NA,TRBV4-3,TRBJ2-5,TGCGCCAGCAGCCAAGGGTACAGGGAGCGCACGGCCCACTTCTTC,CASSQGYRERTAHFF
NA,few,TRBV25-1,TRBJ2-7,TGTGCCAGCAGTGCATGGCGAGGGGAAGGATCCTACGAGCAGTACTTC,CASSAWRGEGSYEQYF
TRBD2,NA,TRBV7-2,TRBJ2-7,TGTGCCAGCAGCTTAGTAGGGACTAGCGGACCCTACGAGCAGTACTTC,CASSLVGTSGPYEQYF
NA,few,TRBV12-3/TRBV12-4,TRBJ1-6,TGTGCCAGCAGTTTTTCCGACTCCTATAATTCACCCCTCCACTTT,CASSFSDSYNSPLHF
NA,NA,TRBV5-1,TRBJ2-6,TGCGCCAGCAGCTGGACGGCCTCTGGGGCCAACGTCCTGACTTTC,CASSWTASGANVLTF
NA,NA,TRBV2,TRBJ2-1,TGTGCCAGCAGCCAATTTTGGGGTTGGTACAATGAGCAGTTCTTC,CASSQFWGWYNEQFF
TRBD2,NA,TRBV5-1,TRBJ2-2,TGCGCCAGCAGCCCTCTAGCGGGGGCTTTCGCGAACACCGGGGAGCTGTTTTTT,CASSPLAGAFANTGELFF
NA,NA,TRBV21-1,TRBJ2-3,TGTGCCAGCAAGGAGGTGAGGGCCGGGGATACGCAGTATTTT,CASKEVRAGDTQYF
NA,NA,TRBV7-9,TRBJ2-7,TGTGCCAGCAGCTTAGGGTCAGTTATAAGCGGCTACGAGCAGTACTTC,CASSLGSVISGYEQYF
NA,few,TRBV11-2,TRBJ2-1,TGTGCCAGCAGCTTAGTGGCAAGTCTCGAGCAGTTCTTC,CASSLVASLEQFF
NA,few,TRBV6-1,TRBJ2-7,TGTGCCAGCAAGAGGGTCGGGCACTACGAGCAGTACTTC,CASKRVGHYEQYF
NA,few,TRBV20-1,TRBJ2-7,TGCAGTGCTAGAACCTCTCGCCGTCCCTACGAGCAGTACTTC,CSARTSRRPYEQYF
TRBD1,NA,TRBV29-1,TRBJ2-4,TGCAGCGTACGACAGGGTTGGACCAAAAACATTCAGTACTTC,CSVRQGWTKNIQYF
TRBD2,NA,TRBV6-2/TRBV6-3,TRBJ2-5,TGTGCCAGCAGTTACTCGAGTCGACTAGCAGAGACCCAGTACTTC,CASSYSSRLAETQYF
NA,many,TRBV12-3/TRBV12-4,TRBJ2-5,TGTGCCAGCAGTTCCACAGGTCAAGAGACCCAGTACTTC,CASSSTGQETQYF
NA,NA,TRBV6-2/TRBV6-3,TRBJ1-1,TGTGCCAGCAGTTCCTTCAGGAACGAGAACACTGAAGCTTTCTTT,CASSSFRNENTEAFF
NA,few,TRBV20-1,TRBJ1-3,TGCAGTGCACAAACGGGAAACACCATATATTTT,CSAQTGNTIYF
NA,few,TRBV11-2,TRBJ2-7,TGTGCCAGCAGCTTAGGGGTACCTTACGAGCAGTACTTC,CASSLGVPYEQYF
TRBD1,few,TRBV4-1,TRBJ2-7,TGCGCCAGCAGCCAAGTCCGGACAGGAGTTCACGAGCAGTACTTC,CASSQVRTGVHEQYF
TRBD2,NA,TRBV10-3,TRBJ2-5,TGTGCCATCAGCCTAGCGGGGTTGGAGACCCAGTACTTC,CAISLAGLETQYF
NA,NA,TRBV20-1,TRBJ2-5,TGCAGTGCTAGAGAGAAAGCGGGTTCCCAAGAGACCCAGTACTTC,CSAREKAGSQETQYF
NA,few,TRBV7-9,TRBJ2-7,TGTGCCAGCAGCCGCGGACAGGGACTAGCCTACGAGCAGTACTTC,CASSRGQGLAYEQYF
NA,few,TRBV29-1,TRBJ2-5,TGCAGCGTTGAAGAGTGGGGCGGGACCTACCAAGAGACCCAGTACTTC,CSVEEWGGTYQETQYF
NA,NA,TRBV7-9,TRBJ1-2,TGTGCCAGCAGCTTACGACTGAAAAATAACTATGGCTACACCTTC,CASSLRLKNNYGYTF
TRBD1,few,TRBV5-1,TRBJ2-5,TGCGCCAGCAGGGGACAGTACCAAGAGACCCAGTACTTC,CASRGQYQETQYF
NA,NA,TRBV15,TRBJ2-7,TGTGCCACCCGCTCTAGCGTAACCTACGAGCAGTACTTC,CATRSSVTYEQYF
NA,few,TRBV24-1,TRBJ2-5,TGTGCCACCAGTGATTTGGGGATCCAAGAGACCCAGTACTTC,CATSDLGIQETQYF
NA,NA,TRBV6-1,TRBJ2-4,TGTGCCAGCAGTCTTTCGCGGCAGGGAGGAAACATTCAGTACTTC,CASSLSRQGGNIQYF
TRBD2,many,TRBV11-2,TRBJ2-1,TGTGCCAGCAGCTTAATCTCCGGGACTAGGTTCCACAATGAGCAGTTCTTC,CASSLISGTRFHNEQFF
NA,many,TRBV5-1,TRBJ2-7,TGCGCCAGCAGCTTGTTTCTAGCCTACGAGCAGTACTTC,CASSLFLAYEQYF
NA,NA,TRBV19,TRBJ2-5,TGTGCCAGTAGTCAGGGATACGAGACCCAGTACTTC,CASSQGYETQYF
TRBD2,few,TRBV29-1,TRBJ2-7,TGCAGCGCCCAACACAGGGGCCTAGCGGGACTTACCTACGAGCAGTACTTC,CSAQHRGLAGLTYEQYF
NA,NA,TRBV10-3,TRBJ2-7,TGTGCCATCAGTGATGAACTAGCTCCCTACGAGCAGTACTTC,CAISDELAPYEQYF
NA,NA,TRBV15,TRBJ2-3,TGTGCCACCAGCGGCCTCAGGGGTGATACGCAGTATTTT,CATSGLRGDTQYF
TRBD1,NA,TRBV19,TRBJ2-1,TGTGCCAGTAGTAAGGGGGCTAGAGGCTCCTACAATGAGCAGTTCTTC,CASSKGARGSYNEQFF
NA,many,TRBV18,TRBJ1-1,TGTGCCAGCTCACCGCTGAACACTGAAGCTTTCTTT,CASSPLNTEAFF
TRBD2,NA,TRBV12-3/TRBV12-4,TRBJ2-2,TGTGCCAGCAGCCTACTTGTTAGCGGGGAGAACACCGGGGAGCTGTTTTTT,CASSLLVSGENTGELFF
NA,NA,TRBV4-1,TRBJ2-7,TGCGCCAGCAGCCAAGTAGGAGTTCCGTACGAGCAGTACTTC,CASSQVGVPYEQYF
TRBD1,few,TRBV7-2,TRBJ1-5,TGTGCCAGCAGCCCGTTGGACAGGCTTGATCAGCCCCAGCATTTT,CASSPLDRLDQPQHF
NA,NA,TRBV6-2/TRBV6-3,TRBJ1-1,TGTGCCAGCAGTATCGCCACTGAAGCTTTCTTT,CASSIATEAFF
NA,NA,TRBV6-2/TRBV6-3,TRBJ2-6,TGTGCCAGCAGCATCGAGGGGAGGAGTTTTACCCACACTGGGGCCAACGTCCTGACTTTC,CASSIEGRSFTHTGANVLTF
NA,NA,TRBV3-1,TRBJ1-6,TGTGCCAGCAGCCAGAACCGTTATAATTCACCCCTCCACTTT,CASSQNRYNSPLHF